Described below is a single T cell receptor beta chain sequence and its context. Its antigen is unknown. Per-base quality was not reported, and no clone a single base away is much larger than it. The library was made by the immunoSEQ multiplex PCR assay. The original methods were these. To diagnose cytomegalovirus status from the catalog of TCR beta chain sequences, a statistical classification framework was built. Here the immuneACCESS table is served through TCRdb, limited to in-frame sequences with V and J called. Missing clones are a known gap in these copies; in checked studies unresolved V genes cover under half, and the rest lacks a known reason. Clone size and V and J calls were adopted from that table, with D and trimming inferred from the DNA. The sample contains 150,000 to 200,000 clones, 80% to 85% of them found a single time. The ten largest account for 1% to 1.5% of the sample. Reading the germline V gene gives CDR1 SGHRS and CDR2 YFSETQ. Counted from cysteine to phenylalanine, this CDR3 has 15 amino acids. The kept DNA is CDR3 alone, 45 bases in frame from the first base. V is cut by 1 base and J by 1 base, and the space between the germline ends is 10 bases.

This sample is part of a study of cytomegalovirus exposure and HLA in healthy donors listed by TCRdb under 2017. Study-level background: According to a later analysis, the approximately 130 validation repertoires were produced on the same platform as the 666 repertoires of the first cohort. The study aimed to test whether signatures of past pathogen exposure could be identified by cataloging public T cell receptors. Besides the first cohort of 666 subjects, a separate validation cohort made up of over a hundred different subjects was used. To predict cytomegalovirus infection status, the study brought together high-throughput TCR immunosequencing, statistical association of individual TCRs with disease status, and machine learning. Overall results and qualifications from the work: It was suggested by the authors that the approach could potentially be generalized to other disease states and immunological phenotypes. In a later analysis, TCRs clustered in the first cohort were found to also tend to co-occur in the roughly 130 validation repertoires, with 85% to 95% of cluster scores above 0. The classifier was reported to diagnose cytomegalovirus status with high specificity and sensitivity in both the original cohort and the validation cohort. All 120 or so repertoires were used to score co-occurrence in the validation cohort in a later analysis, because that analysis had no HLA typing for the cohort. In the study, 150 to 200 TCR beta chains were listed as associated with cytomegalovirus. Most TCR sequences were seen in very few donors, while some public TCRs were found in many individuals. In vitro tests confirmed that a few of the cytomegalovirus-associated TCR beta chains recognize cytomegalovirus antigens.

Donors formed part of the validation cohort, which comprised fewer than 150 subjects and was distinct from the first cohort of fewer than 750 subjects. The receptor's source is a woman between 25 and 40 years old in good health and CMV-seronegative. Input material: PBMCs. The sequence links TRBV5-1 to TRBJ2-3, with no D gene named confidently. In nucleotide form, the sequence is TGCGCCAGCAGCTTGACAGTCCCGGGCACAGATACGCAGTATTTT. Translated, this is CASSLTVPGTDTQYF. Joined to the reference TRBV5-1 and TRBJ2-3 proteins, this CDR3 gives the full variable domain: KAGVTQTPRYLIKTRGQQVTLSCSPISGHRSVSWYQQTPGQGLQFLFEYFSETQRNKGNFPGRFSGRQFSNSRSEMNVSTLELGDSALYLCASSLTVPGTDTQYFGPGTRLTVL.